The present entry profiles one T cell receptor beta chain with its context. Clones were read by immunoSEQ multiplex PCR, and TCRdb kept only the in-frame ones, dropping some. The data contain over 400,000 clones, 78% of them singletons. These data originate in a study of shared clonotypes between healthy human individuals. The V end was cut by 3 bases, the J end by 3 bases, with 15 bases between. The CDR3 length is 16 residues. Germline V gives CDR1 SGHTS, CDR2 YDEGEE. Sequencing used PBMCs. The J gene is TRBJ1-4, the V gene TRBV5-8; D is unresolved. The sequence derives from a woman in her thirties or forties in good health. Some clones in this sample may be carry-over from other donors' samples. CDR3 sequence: CASSSSERAPNEKLFF. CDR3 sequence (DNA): TGTGCCAGCAGCTCCTCCGAGAGGGCTCCTAATGAAAAACTGTTTTTT.